This T cell receptor beta chain was documented in a study of control samples from healthy donors and cancer patients. The germline CDR1 and CDR2 sequences are SGHAT and FQNNGV. V was trimmed by 3 bases and J by 4 bases, leaving 10 bases between them. The CDR3 totals 14 residues. Assay used: immunoSEQ multiplex PCR; TCRdb lists only in-frame clones, some missing. This sample carries approximately 120,000 clones, over 75% of them seen once, and the ten largest clones take approximately 4%. This TCR came from a human donor in good health. The donor label of this sample is uncertain. The rearrangement links TRBV11-2 to TRBJ2-1; tentative D call: TRBD2 (6 bases). Sequenced material: blood. DNA of the CDR3: TGTGCCAGCAGCTTCACCGGGGGTTACAATGAGCAGTTCTTC. Translation: CASSFTGGYNEQFF.